This T cell receptor (beta chain) derives from a study of cytomegalovirus exposure and HLA in healthy donors. The PCR made use of 60 Vbeta and 13 Jbeta primers. Assay used: immunoSEQ multiplex PCR; TCRdb lists only in-frame clones, some missing. The sample holds 200,000 to 250,000 clones, approximately 81% seen once. General study points: Earlier analysis yielded a pattern in which most TCR beta V segments were productive about 90% or about 30% of the time. Cytomegalovirus association was assigned to approximately 160 TCR beta chains.

Looked up from germline, CDR1 is MGHRA and CDR2 is YSYEKL. The CDR3 has 16 residues. J was trimmed by 0 bases and V by 4 bases; bases with no gene match: 6. Despite likely unrecorded immune exposures, the donors were nominally healthy at the time of sampling. A word on this clone: No antigen is known for it.

This TCR was sampled from a young man in good health and CMV-seronegative. Sequenced sample: PBMCs. The rearrangement uses TRBV4-1 and TRBJ2-7, with 10 bases matching TRBD1. The CDR3, as DNA: TGCGCCAGCAGCCCGAGAGACAGGGGGCTCTCCTACGAGCAGTACTTC. Its protein is CASSPRDRGLSYEQYF.